This T cell receptor (beta chain) was sequenced for a study of vaccination effects on CD4 cells after COVID-19. Study-wide background: Post-vaccine specimens arrived a median 72 days past the second dose. Overall study findings and caveats: Healthy vaccine recipients' vaccine-induced clones were almost all SARS-CoV-2 mono-reactive.

The CDR3 totals 13 residues. Germline loops: CDR1 WNHNN, CDR2 SYGVQD (reference sequence). Trimming shortened V by 5 bases and J by 4 bases, and 10 bases separated the two germline ends. This clone was counted once. Its cognate antigen is unknown. Repertoires were generated with immunoSEQ multiplex PCR, while TCRdb's copy carries only in-frame clones and drops some. The data contain about 59,000 clones, around 82% of them singletons. Before sequencing, viral peptide pools were used by the ViraFEST assay to expand antigen-specific CD4+ T cells. Isolation of CD4+ T cells took place after approximately ten days of culture. Each participant was administered two doses of either the BNT162b2 or the mRNA-1273 vaccine. The vaccine recipients had no prior SARS-CoV-2 infection, with negative nucleocapsid antibodies. Half the medium was swapped for IL-2 medium on days 3 and 7.

Sample: CD4+ T cells from PBMCs cultured with HCoV-OC43 spike peptides, taken after COVID-19 vaccination. The subset here: HCoV-OC43 spike overlapping peptide pool stimulation. This sequence joins TRBV10-1 and TRBJ2-3; D gene unclear. This receptor was obtained from a human donor who received a COVID-19 vaccine. The CDR3 reads CASSPSYADTQYF. CDR3 sequence (DNA): TGCGCCAGCAGTCCCAGTTATGCAGATACGCAGTATTTT.